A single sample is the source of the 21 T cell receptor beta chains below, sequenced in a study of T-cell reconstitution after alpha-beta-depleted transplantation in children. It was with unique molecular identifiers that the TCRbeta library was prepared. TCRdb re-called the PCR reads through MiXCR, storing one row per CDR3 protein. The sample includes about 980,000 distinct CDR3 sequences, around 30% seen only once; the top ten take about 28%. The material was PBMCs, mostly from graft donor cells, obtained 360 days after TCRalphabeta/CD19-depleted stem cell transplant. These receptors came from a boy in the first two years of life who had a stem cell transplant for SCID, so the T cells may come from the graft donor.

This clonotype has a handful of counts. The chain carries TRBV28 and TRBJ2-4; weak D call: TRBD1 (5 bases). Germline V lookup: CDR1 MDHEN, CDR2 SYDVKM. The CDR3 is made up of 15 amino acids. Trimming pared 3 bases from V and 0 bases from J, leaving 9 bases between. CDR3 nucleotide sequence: TGTGCCAGCAGTTTCGTGGGGCTAGCCAAAAACATTCAGTACTTC. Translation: CASSFVGLAKNIQYF.

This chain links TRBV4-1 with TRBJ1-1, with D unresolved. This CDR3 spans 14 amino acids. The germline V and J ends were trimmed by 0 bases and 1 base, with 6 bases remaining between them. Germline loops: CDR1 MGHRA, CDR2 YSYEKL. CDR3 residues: CASSQDVWNTEAFF. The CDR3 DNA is TGCGCCAGCAGCCAAGATGTCTGGAACACTGAAGCTTTCTTT.

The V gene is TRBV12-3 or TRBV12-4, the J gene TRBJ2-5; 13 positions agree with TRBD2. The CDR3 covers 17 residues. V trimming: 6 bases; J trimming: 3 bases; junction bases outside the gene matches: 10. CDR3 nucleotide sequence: TGTGCCAGCAGCGCCCCTAAACTAGCGGGGGGGAAAGAGACCCAGTACTTC. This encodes CASSAPKLAGGKETQYF.

This CDR3 reads CSAQKRGASTDTQYF. CDR3 sequence (DNA): TGCAGTGCGCAGAAGAGGGGGGCGAGCACAGATACGCAGTATTTT. The V gene is TRBV20-1, the J gene TRBJ2-3; D could derive from TRBD1 or TRBD2 (6 bases each). CDR1 and CDR2 (germline): DFQATT, SNEGSKA (reference sequence). The germline V and J ends were trimmed by 6 bases and 0 bases, with 16 bases remaining between them. This CDR3 is 15 amino acids long.

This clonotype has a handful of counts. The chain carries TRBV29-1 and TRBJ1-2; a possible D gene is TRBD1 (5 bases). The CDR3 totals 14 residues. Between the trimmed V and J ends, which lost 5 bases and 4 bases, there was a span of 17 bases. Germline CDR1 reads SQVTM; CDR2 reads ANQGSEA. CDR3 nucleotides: TGCAGCGTTTGTGGTGGAGACAGTTTCTATGGCTACACCTTC. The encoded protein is CSVCGGDSFYGYTF.

For the CDR3, the DNA is TGTGCCAGCAGCTCCCCCGGACTAGCGGGGGGGGGCACCGGGGAGCTGTTTTTT. Translated: CASSSPGLAGGGTGELFF. The chain carries TRBV7-3 and TRBJ2-2; TRBD2 matches 15 bases. The CDR3 extends over 18 amino acids. J lost 4 bases, V lost 4 bases, and 7 bases had no gene match. The germline V gene has CDR1 SGHTA and CDR2 FQGTGA.

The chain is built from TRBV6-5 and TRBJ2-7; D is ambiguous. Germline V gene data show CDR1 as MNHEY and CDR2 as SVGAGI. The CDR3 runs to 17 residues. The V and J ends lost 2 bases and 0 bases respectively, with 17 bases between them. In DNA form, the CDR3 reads TGTGCCAGCAGTTACCCCTCGTGGCGTTCTCCCTCCTACGAGCAGTACTTC. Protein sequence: CASSYPSWRSPSYEQYF.

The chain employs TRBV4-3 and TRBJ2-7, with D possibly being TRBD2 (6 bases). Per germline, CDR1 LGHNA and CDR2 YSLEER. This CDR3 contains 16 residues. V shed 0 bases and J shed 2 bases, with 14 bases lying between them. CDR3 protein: CASSQDRRDGTYEQYF. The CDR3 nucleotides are TGCGCCAGCAGCCAAGATAGGAGGGACGGGACCTACGAGCAGTACTTC.

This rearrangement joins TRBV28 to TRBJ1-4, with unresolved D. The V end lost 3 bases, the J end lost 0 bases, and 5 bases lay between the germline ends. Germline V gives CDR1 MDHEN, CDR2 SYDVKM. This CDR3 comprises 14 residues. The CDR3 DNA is TGTGCCAGCAGTTTGGCCCCAACTAATGAAAAACTGTTTTTT. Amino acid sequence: CASSLAPTNEKLFF.

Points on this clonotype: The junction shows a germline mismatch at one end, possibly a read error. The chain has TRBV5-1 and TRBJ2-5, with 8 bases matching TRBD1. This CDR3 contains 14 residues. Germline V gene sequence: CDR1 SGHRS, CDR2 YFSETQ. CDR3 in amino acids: CASSAGQAQENQYF. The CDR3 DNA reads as TGCGCCAGCAGCGCGGGACAGGCCCAAGAGAACCAGTACTTC.

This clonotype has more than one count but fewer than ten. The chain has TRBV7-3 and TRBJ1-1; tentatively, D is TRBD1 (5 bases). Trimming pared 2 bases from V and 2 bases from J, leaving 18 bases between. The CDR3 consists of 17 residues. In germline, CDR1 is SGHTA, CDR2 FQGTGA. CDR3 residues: CASSLLPVGESNTEAFF. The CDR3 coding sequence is TGTGCCAGCAGCTTATTGCCAGTGGGGGAGTCTAACACTGAAGCTTTCTTT. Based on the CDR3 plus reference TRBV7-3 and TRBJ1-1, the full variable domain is GAGVSQTPSNKVTEKGKYVELRCDPISGHTALYWYRQSLGQGPEFLIYFQGTGAADDSGLPNDRFFAVRPEGSVSTLKIQRTERGDSAVYLCASSLLPVGESNTEAFFGQGTRLTVV.

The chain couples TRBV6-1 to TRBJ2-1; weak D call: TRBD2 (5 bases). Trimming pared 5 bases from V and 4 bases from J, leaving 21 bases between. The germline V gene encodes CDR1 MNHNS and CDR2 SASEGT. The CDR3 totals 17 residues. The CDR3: CASSISGAYGRYNEQFF. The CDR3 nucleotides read TGTGCCAGCAGTATAAGCGGCGCATATGGACGATACAATGAGCAGTTCTTC.

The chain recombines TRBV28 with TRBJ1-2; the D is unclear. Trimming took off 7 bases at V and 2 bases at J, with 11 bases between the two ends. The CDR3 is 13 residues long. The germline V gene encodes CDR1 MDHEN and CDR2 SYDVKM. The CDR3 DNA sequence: TGTGCCAGCACCGACACGGTCAACTATGGCTACACCTTC. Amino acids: CASTDTVNYGYTF.

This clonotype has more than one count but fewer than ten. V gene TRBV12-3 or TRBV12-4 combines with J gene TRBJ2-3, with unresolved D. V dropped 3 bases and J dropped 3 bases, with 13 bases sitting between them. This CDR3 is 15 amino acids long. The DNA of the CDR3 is TGTGCCAGCAGTTTTCTGAGTTTACGTACAGATACGCAGTATTTT. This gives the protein CASSFLSLRTDTQYF.

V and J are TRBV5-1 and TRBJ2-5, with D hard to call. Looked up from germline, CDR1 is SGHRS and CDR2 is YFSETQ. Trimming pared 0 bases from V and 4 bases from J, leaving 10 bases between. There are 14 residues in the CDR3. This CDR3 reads CASSLDPSRETQYF. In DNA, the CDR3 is TGCGCCAGCAGCTTGGATCCGAGTCGAGAGACCCAGTACTTC.

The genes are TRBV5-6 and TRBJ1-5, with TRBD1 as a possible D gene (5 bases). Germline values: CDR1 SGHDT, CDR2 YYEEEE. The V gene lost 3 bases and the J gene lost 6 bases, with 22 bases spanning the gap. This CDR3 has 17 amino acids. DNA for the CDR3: TGTGCCAGCAGCTCATACAGGTACTCCCCTCGTGGTCAGCCCCAGCATTTT. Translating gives CASSSYRYSPRGQPQHF. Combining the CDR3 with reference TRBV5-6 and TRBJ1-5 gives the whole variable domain DAGVTQSPTHLIKTRGQQVTLRCSPKSGHDTVSWYQQALGQGPQFIFQYYEEEERQRGNFPDRFSGHQFPNYSSELNVNALLLGDSALYLCASSSYRYSPRGQPQHFGDGTRLSIL.

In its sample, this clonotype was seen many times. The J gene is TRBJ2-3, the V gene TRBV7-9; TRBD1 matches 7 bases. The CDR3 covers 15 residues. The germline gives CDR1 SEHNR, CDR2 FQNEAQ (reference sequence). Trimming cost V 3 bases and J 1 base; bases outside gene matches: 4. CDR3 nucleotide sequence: TGTGCCAGCAGCTTCGACAGGGTTGGCACAGATACGCAGTATTTT. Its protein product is CASSFDRVGTDTQYF.

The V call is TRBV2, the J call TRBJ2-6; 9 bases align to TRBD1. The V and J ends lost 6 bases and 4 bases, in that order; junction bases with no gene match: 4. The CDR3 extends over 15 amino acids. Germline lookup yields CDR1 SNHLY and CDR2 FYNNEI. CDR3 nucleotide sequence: TGTGCCAGCAGCCGCGACAGGGGGGGGGCCAACGTCCTGACTTTC. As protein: CASSRDRGGANVLTF.

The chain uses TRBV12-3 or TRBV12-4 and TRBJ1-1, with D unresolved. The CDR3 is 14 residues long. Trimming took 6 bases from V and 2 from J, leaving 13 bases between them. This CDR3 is CASSYITENTEAFF. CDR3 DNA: TGTGCCAGCAGCTATATAACAGAAAACACTGAAGCTTTCTTT.

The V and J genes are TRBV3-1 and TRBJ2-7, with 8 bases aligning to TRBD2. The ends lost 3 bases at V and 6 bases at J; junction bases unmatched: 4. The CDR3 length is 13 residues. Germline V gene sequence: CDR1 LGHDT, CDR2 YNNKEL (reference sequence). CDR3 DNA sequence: TGTGCCAGCAGCCAGGCGGGGGGTCTCGAGCAGTACTTC. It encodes CASSQAGGLEQYF.

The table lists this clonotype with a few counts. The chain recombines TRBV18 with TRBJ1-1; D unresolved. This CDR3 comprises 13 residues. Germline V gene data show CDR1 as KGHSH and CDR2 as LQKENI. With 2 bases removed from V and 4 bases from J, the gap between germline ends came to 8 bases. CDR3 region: CASSPSLRTEAFF. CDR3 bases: TGTGCCAGCTCACCATCCCTCCGCACTGAAGCTTTCTTT. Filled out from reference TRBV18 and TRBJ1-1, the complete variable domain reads NAGVMQNPRHLVRRRGQEARLRCSPMKGHSHVYWYRQLPEEGLKFMVYLQKENIIDESGMPKERFSAEFPKEGPSILRIQQVVRGDSAAYFCASSPSLRTEAFFGQGTRLTVV.